The 11 T cell receptor beta chains below all came from one sample that was sequenced in a study of CD4 T cells in relation to SARS-CoV-2 and coronaviruses. Which antigens these TCRs recognize remains unknown. CD4+ T cells from unexposed donors were obtained before the COVID-19 pandemic (2011-2018). Isolation of CD4+ T cells took place after about eleven days in culture. Here immunoSEQ multiplex PCR was the method, and the copy in TCRdb shows in-frame clones only, minus some. This table has tens of thousands of clones, 73% appearing once. Sequenced input: CD4+ T cells from PBMCs, cultured in vitro. The receptors here all came from a human donor in good health.

This rearrangement joins TRBV6-5 to TRBJ1-1, with D perhaps TRBD1 (5 bases). Trimming removed 6 bases at V and 3 bases at J, with 17 bases between. Germline assignment: CDR1 MNHEY and CDR2 SVGAGI. This CDR3 contains 15 residues. The CDR3 DNA sequence: TGTGCCAGCAGCGACTGGGGGGGGAGGGACACTGAAGCTTTCTTT. Protein product: CASSDWGGRDTEAFF.

This clone was picked up a small number of times. The chain is built from TRBV4-1 and TRBJ1-5; D is unclear. V was shortened by 1 base and J by 9 bases, with 19 bases between the two germline ends. Germline V gene lookup returns CDR1 MGHRA and CDR2 YSYEKL. The CDR3 contains 16 residues. In DNA, the CDR3 is TGCGCCAGCAGCCAAGTCAAGAATCGGGCGCTCGGGCCCCAGCATTTT. It specifies CASSQVKNRALGPQHF.

This clone has just a few counts. The chain recombines TRBV10-3 with TRBJ2-1, with D unresolved. In germline, CDR1 is ENHRY, CDR2 SYGVKD. The CDR3 is made up of 17 amino acids. The germline V and J ends were trimmed by 0 bases and 3 bases, with 15 bases remaining between them. The CDR3 region is CAISESIQATNYNEQFF. DNA of the CDR3: TGTGCCATCAGTGAGTCGATTCAAGCTACCAACTACAATGAGCAGTTCTTC.

This clone was picked up one time. This sequence joins TRBV19 and TRBJ2-1; 7 nucleotides align to TRBD2. Germline CDR1 and CDR2: LNHDA and SQIVND (reference sequence). With 1 base clipped from V and 0 bases from J, the junction kept 9 bases outside the gene matches. The CDR3 is 18 amino acids. The CDR3 region has the DNA TGTGCCAGTAGTATAGGGATTGGGGGAGGGAGCTCCTACAATGAGCAGTTCTTC. Translating it yields CASSIGIGGGSSYNEQFF. The whole variable domain, filled in from reference TRBV19 and TRBJ2-1, reads DGGITQSPKYLFRKEGQNVTLSCEQNLNHDAMYWYRQDPGQGLRLIYYSQIVNDFQKGDIAEGYSVSREKKESFPLTVTSAQKNPTAFYLCASSIGIGGGSSYNEQFFGPGTRLTVL.

In its sample, this clone was seen once. This rearrangement joins TRBV7-3 to TRBJ2-3; 7 bases are shared with TRBD1. CDR3 length: 15 residues. V was clipped by 5 bases and J by 1 base; unmatched bases: 6. In germline, CDR1 is SGHTA, CDR2 FQGTGA. The CDR3 DNA is TGTGCCAGCAGCCCGCGACAGGGAGGCACAGATACGCAGTATTTT. This translates into CASSPRQGGTDTQYF.

The chain recombines TRBV10-2 with TRBJ1-4; 7 bases are shared with TRBD1. Trimming at V came to 2 bases and at J to 8 bases, leaving 11 bases not matched to a gene. The CDR3 is made up of 16 amino acids. The germline CDR1 and CDR2 sequences are WSHSY and SAAADI. This chain's CDR3 is CASSEASGTAGEKLFF. CDR3 coding DNA: TGCGCCAGCAGTGAGGCCTCCGGGACAGCGGGAGAAAAACTGTTTTTT.

The chain carries TRBV10-3 and TRBJ1-2, with D unclear. V lost 7 bases and J 2 bases, leaving 20 bases between the germline ends. The CDR3 contains 16 residues. Germline assignment: CDR1 ENHRY and CDR2 SYGVKD. CDR3 residues: CAINPDGKRRNYGYTF. For the CDR3, the DNA is TGTGCCATCAATCCCGACGGGAAACGGCGGAACTATGGCTACACCTTC.

DNA for the CDR3: TGTGCCAGCAGCTACGGAGGGACAGGGGCTTACGAGCAGTACTTC. This sequence encodes CASSYGGTGAYEQYF. V is TRBV3-1 (or the pseudogene TRBV3-2) and J is TRBJ2-7, with TRBD1 matching over 10 bases. Germline V lookup: CDR1 LGHDT, CDR2 YNNKEL (reference sequence). The J segment lost 4 bases and the V segment lost 5 bases, leaving 8 bases of the junction unmatched. CDR3 size: 15 residues.

J is TRBJ2-7 and V is TRBV30, with 9 bases identical to TRBD1. CDR1 and CDR2 from the germline V gene are GTSNPN and SVGIG (reference sequence). The CDR3 is 13 amino acids. After removal of 4 bases from V and 2 bases from J, the junction contained 3 bases not matched to a gene. CDR3 sequence reads: CAWTQGAPYEQYF. Written as DNA, the CDR3 is TGTGCCTGGACACAGGGGGCTCCCTACGAGCAGTACTTC. The variable domain in full, with the rest retrieved from reference TRBV30 and TRBJ2-7, is SQTIHQWPATLVQPVGSPLSLECTVEGTSNPNLYWYRQAAGRGLQLLFYSVGIGQISSEVPQNLSASRPQDRQFILSSKKLLLSDSGFYLCAWTQGAPYEQYFGPGTRLTVT.

V and J are TRBV5-1 and TRBJ1-1; D is possibly TRBD1 (6 bases). This CDR3 region has 13 residues. Germline assignment: CDR1 SGHRS and CDR2 YFSETQ. Trimming took 2 bases from V and 5 from J, leaving 10 bases between them. This CDR3 is CASSLQGETEAFF. For the CDR3, the DNA is TGCGCCAGCAGCTTACAGGGAGAGACTGAAGCTTTCTTT.

The chain joins TRBV7-9 to TRBJ1-5; 9 bases are a match to TRBD1. With V trimmed by 1 base and J by 7 bases, 5 bases remained unmatched. Germline V gives CDR1 SEHNR, CDR2 FQNEAQ (reference sequence). The CDR3 runs 15 residues. The CDR3 spells CASSLGDRDSQPQHF. The CDR3 coding sequence is TGTGCCAGCAGCTTAGGGGACAGGGATTCCCAGCCCCAGCATTTT.